Shown below are 26 T cell receptor beta chains from a single sample sequenced in a study of regulatory T cells in long-lasting Graves disease (dated by TCRdb to the early 2020s). Per the publication, the time point label means: newly diagnosed GD, antithyroid drugs for less than 3 months. RNA was extracted from PBMCs in TRIzol for both TCR sequencing and RNA sequencing. Receptor libraries were prepared by multiplex PCR. The sequencing machine was an Illumina HiSeq 4000. To build TCR beta libraries, CDR3 regions were amplified by Arm-PCR using iRepertoire HTBI primers. The public reads were reanalyzed by TCRdb: fastp trimming at Q25, MiXCR alignment, in-frame beta chains only. All rows with the same CDR3 protein become a single entry with the most common DNA and genes. The sample includes roughly 500,000 distinct CDR3 sequences, with around 13% observed a single time. The ten largest clones represent approximately 15% of the sample.

Separately, the same data were catalogued under a study of T cells in Graves' hyperthyroidism and ophthalmopathy.

The specimen was peripheral blood mononuclear cells (PBMCs), collected at new diagnosis, from a patient treated with antithyroid drugs. All receptors come from a woman in her 50s with Graves disease. Donor details come from another sample of the same person, matched by shared clones.

At least ten counts were recorded for this clonotype. The rearrangement joins TRBV20-1 to TRBJ1-5; perhaps TRBD1 as D (5 bases). This CDR3 comprises 14 residues. Per germline, CDR1 DFQATT and CDR2 SNEGSKA (reference sequence). Trimming took off 2 bases at V and 4 bases at J, with 12 bases between the two ends. The CDR3 DNA follows: TGCAGTGCTAGATGGGGGGGGGATAATCAGCCCCAGCATTTT. Its translation: CSARWGGDNQPQHF.

This clonotype was recorded at least ten times. The rearrangement joins TRBV20-1 to TRBJ1-2; tentative D call: TRBD1 (6 bases). The CDR3 loop spans 15 amino acids. Trimming pared 6 bases from V and 6 bases from J, leaving 23 bases between. Germline V gene sequence: CDR1 DFQATT, CDR2 SNEGSKA (reference sequence). The CDR3 DNA reads TGCAGTGCCCAAGGCGGCCCGGGGCAGGGGCATGGCTACACCTTC. This codes for CSAQGGPGQGHGYTF.

This clonotype was counted at least ten times. The rearrangement joins TRBV6-1 to TRBJ2-3; 12 positions match TRBD2. Losses at the gene ends were 6 bases for V and 3 bases for J; bases not matched to a gene: 7. The CDR3 runs 16 residues. The germline V gene encodes CDR1 MNHNS and CDR2 SASEGT. The CDR3 protein is CASRGLAGRETDTQYF. CDR3 bases: TGTGCCAGCAGAGGACTAGCGGGAAGGGAAACAGATACGCAGTATTTT.

The chain couples TRBV28 to TRBJ2-7; a possible D gene is TRBD2 (5 bases). CDR1 is MDHEN and CDR2 is SYDVKM in the germline V gene. The CDR3 contains 16 residues. Trimming stripped 5 bases from V and 3 bases from J, with 20 bases between. CDR3: CASSPRVERLIYEQYF. CDR3 DNA: TGTGCCAGCAGTCCAAGGGTGGAGCGGCTAATCTACGAGCAGTACTTC.

This clonotype was seen many times. The germline gene is not matched at one end of the junction; a read error may be the cause. CDR3 in DNA: TGCACCAGCAGCTTAGCAACGGATCAGCCCCAGCATTTT. It yields the protein CTSSLATDQPQHF. The chain combines TRBV5-1 with TRBJ1-5; D not resolved. The CDR3 length is 13 residues. CDR1 is SGHRS and CDR2 is YFSETQ in the germline V gene.

At least ten counts were recorded for this clonotype. The chain couples TRBV11-2 to TRBJ2-2; 7 nucleotides line up with TRBD1. The CDR3 consists of 20 residues. The germline gives CDR1 SGHAT, CDR2 FQNNGV. V was clipped by 1 base and J by 1 base; unmatched bases: 15. CDR3 in amino acids: CASSLARQGYLPKNTGELFF. The CDR3 DNA reads TGTGCCAGCAGCTTAGCCAGACAGGGATACTTACCTAAGAACACCGGGGAGCTGTTTTTT.

This clonotype was seen only once. A much larger clone differs from this one at a single base, so this may be a read error. The chain combines TRBV24-1 with TRBJ2-1, with 12 bases matching TRBD2. The junction had 5 bases not matched to a gene; V was cut back by 7 bases and J by 5 bases. The CDR3 sequence is 15 residues long. The germline gives CDR1 KGHDR, CDR2 SFDVKD. CDR3 DNA sequence: TGTGCCACCAGCTTGACTAGCGGGGGAGACAATGAGCAGTTCTTC. This codes for CATSLTSGGDNEQFF.

In this sample, this clonotype turned up many times. The V gene is TRBV6-2 or TRBV6-3, the J gene TRBJ2-1; 7 bases align to TRBD2. Germline CDR1 reads MNHEY; CDR2 reads SVGEGT. V was clipped by 2 bases and J by 4 bases; unmatched bases: 5. The CDR3 is made up of 15 amino acids. In nucleotides, the CDR3 is TGTGCCAGCAGTTACGGGCGGGAGTGGTACAATGAGCAGTTCTTC. Its protein is CASSYGREWYNEQFF.

Ten or more counts support this clonotype. V and J are TRBV28 and TRBJ2-7, with D unresolved. V was pared by 3 bases and J by 2 bases, with 11 bases between. Germline values: CDR1 MDHEN, CDR2 SYDVKM. The CDR3 contains 14 residues. As DNA, the CDR3 is TGTGCCAGCAGTTTGGATCAACCTCCCTACGAGCAGTACTTC. As protein: CASSLDQPPYEQYF.

This clonotype was seen ten or more times. DNA of the CDR3: TGTGCCAGCAGTACAGGGGGGGCGGACAATTCACCCCTCCACTTT. Translated: CASSTGGADNSPLHF. The J gene is TRBJ1-6, the V gene TRBV6-1; TRBD1 agrees at 8 bases. Unmatched junction bases numbered 7, after V lost 5 bases and J lost 7 bases. From germline, CDR1 is MNHNS and CDR2 SASEGT. The length of the CDR3 is 15 residues.

The J gene is TRBJ2-1, the V gene TRBV13, with D possibly being TRBD2 (6 bases). With 0 bases removed from V and 7 bases from J, the gap between germline ends came to 19 bases. The CDR3 has 17 amino acids. Looked up from germline, CDR1 is PRHDT and CDR2 is FYEKMQ (reference sequence). In DNA, the CDR3 is TGTGCCAGCAGCTTAGGCCGGTCGGGAGAGCCGGAAAATGAGCAGTTCTTC. Its protein is CASSLGRSGEPENEQFF.

This clonotype has a handful of counts. The chain uses TRBV10-3 and TRBJ1-5, with TRBD1 identical over 8 bases. V dropped 3 bases and J dropped 6; count of bases not matched to a gene: 7. This CDR3 is built from 15 residues. Germline CDR1 reads ENHRY; CDR2 reads SYGVKD. As DNA, the CDR3 is TGTGCCATCAGTGACCACAGGGGGGACTTTCAGCCCCAGCATTTT. Protein: CAISDHRGDFQPQHF.

The chain carries TRBV7-2 and TRBJ2-7, with 7 positions matching TRBD2. Germline CDR1 SGHTA, CDR2 FQGNSA. The CDR3 totals 13 residues. Trimming cost V 5 bases and J 6 bases; bases outside gene matches: 7. CDR3 bases: TGTGCCAGCAGCCCCGTGCGGGGGACCGAGCAGTACTTC. Translated: CASSPVRGTEQYF.

This clonotype was seen many times. The V call is TRBV12-3 or TRBV12-4, the J call TRBJ1-5; no definite D call. V was cut by 6 bases and J by 4 bases, with 16 bases left in between. This CDR3 has 15 residues. The CDR3 spells CASSRGVARNQPQHF. For the CDR3, the DNA is TGTGCCAGCAGCCGCGGGGTTGCACGGAATCAGCCCCAGCATTTT.

On this clonotype: A much larger clonotype is one base distant, so this may be a read error. The CDR3 does not end in the conserved phenylalanine or tryptophan, so this is likely a read error. The chain joins TRBV7-9 to TRBJ2-3; 7 positions agree with TRBD1. Trimming removed 6 bases from V and 2 bases from J; junction bases left unmatched: 8. The V gene's germline CDR1 is SEHNR and CDR2 FQNEAQ (reference sequence). This CDR3 contains 15 residues. The CDR3 DNA sequence: TGTGCCAGCAGTTACAGGGGTCAGTACACAGATACGCAGTATTGT. Translating gives CASSYRGQYTDTQYC.

This clonotype was observed at least ten times. The chain links TRBV18 to TRBJ1-1; D unclear. CDR1 KGHSH and CDR2 LQKENI come from the germline V gene. The CDR3 covers 14 residues. Trimming cost V 1 base and J 4 bases, with 10 bases left between them. CDR3 protein: CASSPLKGGTEAFF. In DNA form, the CDR3 reads TGTGCCAGCTCACCACTGAAGGGTGGCACTGAAGCTTTCTTT.

This clonotype was detected ten times or more. The chain couples TRBV28 to TRBJ1-4; D is ambiguous. This CDR3 has 15 residues. The V end was cut by 5 bases, the J end by 3 bases, with 13 bases between. Germline CDR1 reads MDHEN; CDR2 reads SYDVKM. DNA of the CDR3: TGTGCCAGCAGTCTCCCGGGAGGCTCTAATGAAAAACTGTTTTTT. The encoded protein is CASSLPGGSNEKLFF.

This clonotype was counted at least ten times. V usage is TRBV7-2 and J usage is TRBJ2-7; no reliable D call. Germline CDR1 is SGHTA and CDR2 is FQGNSA. Trimming took 0 bases from V and 3 from J, leaving 9 bases between them. This CDR3 region has 14 residues. The CDR3 DNA sequence: TGTGCCAGCAGCTTAGCGGGATCACGCTACGAGCAGTACTTC. Its protein is CASSLAGSRYEQYF.

This clonotype was seen many times. V is TRBV19 and J is TRBJ1-5; TRBD1 matches 10 bases. Germline assignment: CDR1 LNHDA and CDR2 SQIVND (reference sequence). The CDR3 has 14 residues. With 9 bases clipped from V and 4 bases from J, the junction kept 6 bases outside the gene matches. This chain's CDR3 is CASSWTGGNQPQHF. CDR3 sequence (DNA): TGTGCCAGCAGCTGGACAGGGGGAAATCAGCCCCAGCATTTT.

This clonotype was observed at least ten times. The rearrangement links TRBV2 to TRBJ2-3; 7 nucleotides align to TRBD1. Germline V gene sequence: CDR1 SNHLY, CDR2 FYNNEI. V lost 5 bases and J lost 0; bases outside the gene matches: 8. The CDR3 has 16 residues. This chain's CDR3 is CASSLGPGQSTDTQYF. CDR3 sequence (DNA): TGTGCCAGCAGTCTGGGACCGGGACAGAGCACAGATACGCAGTATTTT.

At least ten counts were recorded for this clonotype. The rearrangement joins TRBV30 to TRBJ2-3; 9 bases align to TRBD2. The V gene's germline CDR1 is GTSNPN and CDR2 SVGIG (reference sequence). CDR3 length: 16 residues. V was clipped by 3 bases and J by 4 bases; unmatched bases: 11. The CDR3 reads CAWSPGLAGSADTQYF. The CDR3 DNA follows: TGTGCCTGGAGCCCGGGACTAGCCGGAAGCGCAGATACGCAGTATTTT.

This clonotype has a single count. A single base separates this from a much larger clone, so it may be a read error. This chain joins TRBV29-1 and TRBJ2-2; the D gene is possibly TRBD2 (5 bases). Germline assignment: CDR1 SQVTM and CDR2 ANQGSEA. This CDR3 has 15 amino acids. The CDR3 DNA reads TGCAGCGTCCTGGCTGGGAGCAGGAGCCCCGGGGAGCCGTTTTTT. It codes for CSVLAGSRSPGEPFF.

J is TRBJ2-1 and V is TRBV7-9, with a possible D match to TRBD2 (6 bases). Trimming removed 5 bases at V and 0 bases at J, with 14 bases between. The CDR3 is made up of 16 amino acids. CDR1 and CDR2 (germline): SEHNR, FQNEAQ (reference sequence). The CDR3 coding sequence is TGTGCCAGCAGCCCCCAACTAGCCCGCTCCTACAATGAGCAGTTCTTC. Protein sequence: CASSPQLARSYNEQFF.

This clonotype was observed at least ten times. The CDR3 loop is CASSAGLAIEQFF. DNA of the CDR3: TGTGCCAGCAGCGCGGGACTAGCTATTGAGCAGTTCTTC. The V call is TRBV6-1, the J call TRBJ2-1, with 9 bases that match TRBD2. CDR1 is MNHNS and CDR2 is SASEGT in the germline V gene. The V segment lost 6 bases and the J segment 9 bases; nucleotides outside the gene matches: 6. CDR3 length: 13 amino acids.

This clonotype was seen many times. The genes are TRBV10-3 and TRBJ2-7; D not resolved. There are 14 residues in the CDR3. Germline V CDR1 and CDR2: ENHRY, SYGVKD. Deletions cut 4 bases from V and 0 bases from J, with 10 bases between. DNA of the CDR3: TGTGCCATCAGTGCGGACGACAACTCCTACGAGCAGTACTTC. This encodes CAISADDNSYEQYF.

This clonotype was counted at least ten times. This chain joins TRBV6-1 and TRBJ1-1; perhaps TRBD1 as D (5 bases). Trimming cost V 3 bases and J 0 bases, with 17 bases left between them. The CDR3 spans 17 residues. The germline CDR1 and CDR2 sequences are MNHNS and SASEGT. The CDR3 loop reads CASSDRTGPTVNTEAFF. For the CDR3, the DNA is TGTGCCAGCAGTGACCGGACGGGACCTACAGTGAACACTGAAGCTTTCTTT.